The T cell receptor (beta chain) under discussion was sequenced for a study of shared clonotypes between healthy human individuals. V shed 7 bases and J shed 6 bases, with 9 bases lying between them. Germline V lookup: CDR1 SQVTM, CDR2 ANQGSEA. The CDR3 totals 11 residues. Naive CD8 cells comprised CD45RO-negative, CCR7-positively selected cells, excluding terminally differentiated effector memory CD45RA+ cells. The method was immunoSEQ multiplex PCR; TCRdb's version includes in-frame clones alone and lacks a portion of them. The table shows under 1 million clones, with nearly 95% occurring only once.

The chain recombines TRBV29-1 with TRBJ2-2, with D unclear. The clonotype originates from a man younger than 40 in good health. The sequencing sample was made of naive CD8+ T cells sorted from blood. Here the CDR3 reads CSARAAGELFF. The CDR3 DNA reads TGCAGCGCAAGAGCCGCCGGGGAGCTGTTTTTT.